This T cell receptor beta chain was documented in a study of shared T cell receptors in the human thymus. This CDR3 spans 12 amino acids. The V gene's germline CDR1 is SGHAT and CDR2 FQNNGV. V shed 5 bases and J shed 14 bases, with 16 bases lying between them. The method was immunoSEQ multiplex PCR; TCRdb's version includes in-frame clones alone and lacks a portion of them. This sample has 500,000 to 550,000 clones; 75% to 80% occur once, and the top ten carry more than 0.01%. The same data also contributed to another study, on human thymus T cells. In that study: Thymus pieces cut out during corrective heart surgery were the tissue that was used. Apparent skewing of V and J gene usage characterized both thymic and blood repertoires.

The sample consisted of thymocytes. The source is a boy under two years old with a congenital heart defect. This chain connects TRBV11-2 to TRBJ2-1; possibly TRBD2 for D (6 bases). CDR3 sequence: CASSKTRIDEFF. In DNA form, the CDR3 reads TGTGCCAGCAGCAAGACTAGAATAGATGAGTTCTTC.